This TCR beta chain is drawn from a study of blood T cell repertoires in COVID-19. The overall study: T cells, B-cell-depleted T cells, or PBMCs supplied cDNA or gDNA.

This CDR3 region has 14 residues. The ends were cut back, 1 base at V and 0 bases at J, with 7 bases in the middle. Germline CDR1 GTSNPN, CDR2 SVGIG (reference sequence). Only in-frame clones appear in the TCRdb table, and some are missing; sequencing was by immunoSEQ multiplex PCR. The data show more than 100,000 clones, around 88% seen once. This chain connects TRBV30 to TRBJ1-5; D gene uncertain. The source is a human donor in a cohort sampled during active COVID-19. Sequenced: peripheral blood. Written as DNA, the CDR3 is TGTGCCTGGAGTGCCCTTTTTAGCAATCAGCCCCAGCATTTT. Its protein is CAWSALFSNQPQHF.